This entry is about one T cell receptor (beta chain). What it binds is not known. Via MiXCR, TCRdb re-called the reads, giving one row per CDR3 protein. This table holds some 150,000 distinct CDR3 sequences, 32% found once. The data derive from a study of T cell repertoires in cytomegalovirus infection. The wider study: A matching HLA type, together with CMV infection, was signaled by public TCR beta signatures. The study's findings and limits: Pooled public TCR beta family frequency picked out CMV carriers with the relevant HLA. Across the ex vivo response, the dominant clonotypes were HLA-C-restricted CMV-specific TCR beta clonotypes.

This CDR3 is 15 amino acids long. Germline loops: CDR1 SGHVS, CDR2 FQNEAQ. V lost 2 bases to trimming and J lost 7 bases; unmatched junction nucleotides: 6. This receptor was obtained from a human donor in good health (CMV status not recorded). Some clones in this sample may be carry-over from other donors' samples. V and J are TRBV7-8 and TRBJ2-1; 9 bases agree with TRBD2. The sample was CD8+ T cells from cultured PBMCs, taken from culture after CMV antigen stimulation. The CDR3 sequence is CASSLPAGGWNEQFF. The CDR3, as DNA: TGTGCCAGCAGCTTACCAGCGGGGGGTTGGAATGAGCAGTTCTTC. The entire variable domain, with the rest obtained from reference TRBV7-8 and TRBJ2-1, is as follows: GAGVSQSPRYKVAKRGQDVALRCDPISGHVSLFWYQQALGQGPEFLTYFQNEAQLDKSGLPSDRFFAERPEGSVSTLKIQRTQQEDSAVYLCASSLPAGGWNEQFFGPGTRLTVL.